These 21 T cell receptor beta chains originate from one sample sequenced in a study of response to subunit inactivated influenza vaccine. TCRdb analysed the RT-PCR reads with MiXCR anew, one entry per CDR3 protein. Of hundreds of thousands of distinct CDR3 sequences in the sample, less than 20% were seen once. Sequenced material: PBMCs from blood, taken around 5 days after vaccination. The source is a man between 50 and 59 years old who received an inactivated influenza vaccine.

The gene calls are TRBV5-1 and TRBJ2-6; weak D call: TRBD2 (6 bases). The CDR3 extends over 15 amino acids. The V end was cut by 2 bases, the J end by 3 bases, with 9 bases between. Germline CDR1 reads SGHRS; CDR2 reads YFSETQ. The CDR3 bases are TGCGCCAGCAGCTTACTAGCAGATGGGGCCAACGTCCTGACTTTC. It specifies CASSLLADGANVLTF.

This sequence joins TRBV7-9 and TRBJ2-1; TRBD2 might be the D (5 bases). Germline V gives CDR1 SEHNR, CDR2 FQNEAQ (reference sequence). The length of the CDR3 is 11 residues. V dropped 2 bases and J dropped 15 bases, with 11 bases sitting between them. The CDR3 DNA reads as TGTGCCAGCAGCTTAAAGGAGGCGGTGTTCTTC. It translates to CASSLKEAVFF. The whole variable domain, remainder taken from reference TRBV7-9 and TRBJ2-1, is DTGVSQNPRHKITKRGQNVTFRCDPISEHNRLYWYRQTLGQGPEFLTYFQNEAQLEKSRLLSDRFSAERPKGSFSTLEIQRTEQGDSAMYLCASSLKEAVFFGPGTRLTVL.

The chain uses TRBV10-3 and TRBJ2-5; D gene uncertain. Between the trimmed V and J ends, which lost 4 bases and 5 bases, there was a span of 11 bases. The V gene's germline CDR1 is ENHRY and CDR2 SYGVKD. CDR3 length: 13 amino acids. The CDR3 reads CAISAGSEETQYF. The CDR3 coding sequence is TGTGCCATCAGTGCCGGAAGTGAGGAGACCCAGTACTTC.

V gene TRBV6-1 combines with J gene TRBJ2-2; D is uncertain. Germline V gene sequence: CDR1 MNHNS, CDR2 SASEGT. CDR3 length: 14 amino acids. The V end lost 8 bases, the J end lost 0 bases, and 10 bases lay between the germline ends. CDR3 sequence (DNA): TGTGCCAGCCTCGGCCGGACGAACACCGGGGAGCTGTTTTTT. This gives the protein CASLGRTNTGELFF.

This clonotype was counted ten times or more. The V gene is TRBV12-3 or TRBV12-4, the J gene TRBJ2-1, with TRBD2 as a possible D gene (6 bases). The V end lost 3 bases, the J end lost 4 bases, and 13 bases lay between the germline ends. The CDR3 is 15 amino acids. This chain's CDR3 is CASSLGSGGYNEQFF. The CDR3 DNA sequence: TGTGCCAGCAGTTTGGGTAGCGGTGGGTACAATGAGCAGTTCTTC.

This chain uses TRBV7-8 with TRBJ2-3; 12 bases are a match to TRBD2. The length of the CDR3 is 17 residues. Germline CDR1 reads SGHVS; CDR2 reads FQNEAQ. The junction had 5 bases not matched to a gene; V was cut back by 0 bases and J by 4 bases. The CDR3 loop is CASSLAWASGRADTQYF. CDR3 nucleotide sequence: TGTGCCAGCAGCTTAGCTTGGGCTAGCGGGAGGGCAGATACGCAGTATTTT.

V and J are TRBV18 and TRBJ2-3; D not resolved. The CDR3 consists of 13 residues. Germline V gives CDR1 KGHSH, CDR2 LQKENI. The ends were cut back, 5 bases at V and 6 bases at J, with 12 bases in the middle. The CDR3 is CASSISRSDTQYF. The CDR3 coding sequence is TGTGCCAGCTCAATCTCGCGGTCTGATACGCAGTATTTT. The full variable domain, rest sourced from reference TRBV18 and TRBJ2-3, is NAGVMQNPRHLVRRRGQEARLRCSPMKGHSHVYWYRQLPEEGLKFMVYLQKENIIDESGMPKERFSAEFPKEGPSILRIQQVVRGDSAAYFCASSISRSDTQYFGPGTRLTVL.

V and J are TRBV7-3 and TRBJ1-5; D may be TRBD1 (5 bases). Germline CDR1 reads SGHTA; CDR2 reads FQGTGA. The length of the CDR3 is 18 residues. V lost 7 bases to trimming and J lost 1 base, with 23 bases between them. This chain's CDR3 is CASNPSPEVRTSNQPQHF. For the CDR3, the DNA is TGTGCCAGCAATCCCTCGCCCGAGGTTAGGACAAGCAATCAGCCCCAGCATTTT.

This clonotype came up a few times. The chain links TRBV5-1 to TRBJ2-1; D unclear. The CDR3 has 16 residues. CDR1 and CDR2 (germline): SGHRS, YFSETQ. Trimming removed 0 bases at V and 11 bases at J, with 21 bases between. This CDR3 is CASSLGSLTLPMKQFF. The DNA for the CDR3 is TGCGCCAGCAGCTTGGGGTCCCTCACCCTGCCAATGAAGCAGTTCTTC. The whole variable domain, filled in from reference TRBV5-1 and TRBJ2-1, reads KAGVTQTPRYLIKTRGQQVTLSCSPISGHRSVSWYQQTPGQGLQFLFEYFSETQRNKGNFPGRFSGRQFSNSRSEMNVSTLELGDSALYLCASSLGSLTLPMKQFFGPGTRLTVL.

This clonotype was counted only a few times. V usage is TRBV6-5 and J usage is TRBJ2-3, with D possibly matching TRBD1 (6 bases). The germline V gene has CDR1 MNHEY and CDR2 SVGAGI. The CDR3 has 14 residues. V gave up 0 bases and J gave up 7 bases, with 11 bases separating them. CDR3 nucleotide sequence: TGTGCCAGCAGTTACTCGTCAGGGGCGAATACGCAGTATTTT. It codes for CASSYSSGANTQYF.

This clonotype has more than one count but fewer than ten. J is TRBJ2-3 and V is TRBV6-2 or TRBV6-3, with 7 nucleotides matching TRBD1. CDR1 is MNHEY and CDR2 is SVGEGT in the germline V gene. V was clipped by 0 bases and J by 2 bases; unmatched bases: 5. The CDR3 has 16 amino acids. This chain's CDR3 is CASSYSGDRATDTQYF. The CDR3 nucleotides are TGTGCCAGCAGTTACTCTGGGGACAGAGCCACAGATACGCAGTATTTT.

This clonotype was picked up a small number of times. In nucleotides, the CDR3 is TGCGCCAGCAGCTTCTCCGGGACTAGCGGGGGAATCAGAGGTGCAGATACGCAGTATTTT. Translation: CASSFSGTSGGIRGADTQYF. The chain carries TRBV5-1 and TRBJ2-3; 14 positions agree with TRBD2. CDR1 and CDR2 from the germline V gene are SGHRS and YFSETQ. The trim removed 2 bases at V and 4 bases at J, leaving 15 bases unmatched. The CDR3 runs 20 residues. Looking up the rest from reference TRBV5-1 and TRBJ2-3 gives the full variable domain: KAGVTQTPRYLIKTRGQQVTLSCSPISGHRSVSWYQQTPGQGLQFLFEYFSETQRNKGNFPGRFSGRQFSNSRSEMNVSTLELGDSALYLCASSFSGTSGGIRGADTQYFGPGTRLTVL.

V and J are TRBV20-1 and TRBJ1-2; 8 nucleotides agree with TRBD1. CDR3 length equals 15 residues. Germline trimming cut 2 bases from V and 4 bases from J; bases unmatched to any gene: 9. Germline V lookup: CDR1 DFQATT, CDR2 SNEGSKA (reference sequence). CDR3 sequence reads: CSARYPGQAVYGYTF. The DNA for the CDR3 is TGCAGTGCTAGATATCCGGGACAGGCAGTCTATGGCTACACCTTC.

In this sample, this clonotype turned up a few times. This chain connects TRBV7-2 to TRBJ1-4; D remains ambiguous. CDR3 length equals 12 residues. Germline CDR1 is SGHTA and CDR2 is FQGNSA. V lost 1 base and J lost 14, with 11 bases in between. CDR3 bases: TGTGCCAGCAGCTTAGAAACGGGGAGGCTGTTTTTT. This gives the protein CASSLETGRLFF.

This clonotype was recorded a few times. The rearrangement joins TRBV5-1 to TRBJ2-2; D is unclear. The CDR3 extends over 15 amino acids. V lost 4 bases to trimming and J lost 7 bases, with 17 bases between them. CDR1 SGHRS and CDR2 YFSETQ come from the germline V gene. CDR3 nucleotide sequence: TGCGCCAGCAGCCTGCGTAGTTCTGGGGACGGGGAGCTGTTTTTT. Translation: CASSLRSSGDGELFF.

This chain joins TRBV7-9 and TRBJ1-3; D not resolved. The CDR3 consists of 15 residues. Trimming cost V 5 bases and J 0 bases, with 11 bases left between them. Germline CDR1 SEHNR, CDR2 FQNEAQ (reference sequence). CDR3 sequence reads: CASSRDGYSGNTIYF. Here the CDR3 DNA reads TGTGCCAGCAGCCGAGATGGATACTCTGGAAACACCATATATTTT.

This clonotype was seen only a few times. The rearrangement links TRBV6-5 to TRBJ2-5, with TRBD2 identical over 10 bases. The J segment lost 5 bases and the V segment lost 1 base, leaving 7 bases of the junction unmatched. This CDR3 spans 16 amino acids. From germline, CDR1 is MNHEY and CDR2 SVGAGI. This CDR3 reads CASSYFASGGGETQYF. In DNA form, the CDR3 reads TGTGCCAGCAGTTACTTTGCTAGCGGGGGTGGTGAGACCCAGTACTTC.

In regard to this clonotype: The junction shows a germline mismatch at one end, possibly a read error. The V gene is TRBV4-2, the J gene TRBJ2-6; 7 nucleotides agree with TRBD2. Germline-derived CDR1 and CDR2 are LGHNA and YNFKEQ. This CDR3 is built from 18 residues. DNA for the CDR3: TGTGCCAGCAGCGAAGACGGGAGGCGTTACTCTGGGGCCAACGTCCTGACTTTC. This sequence encodes CASSEDGRRYSGANVLTF.

This clonotype was detected a few times. This chain uses TRBV5-1 with TRBJ2-1; TRBD2 aligns across 14 bases. The CDR3 has 16 residues. CDR1 and CDR2 (germline): SGHRS, YFSETQ. With 4 bases clipped from V and 5 bases from J, the junction kept 5 bases outside the gene matches. CDR3 loop: CASSIEGLAGDNEQFF. CDR3 coding DNA: TGCGCCAGCAGCATAGAGGGACTAGCGGGGGACAATGAGCAGTTCTTC.

This clonotype showed up just a few times. The V call is TRBV12-3 or TRBV12-4, the J call TRBJ2-1, with 7 bases aligning to TRBD1. Trimming removed 6 bases from V and 0 bases from J; junction bases left unmatched: 5. The length of the CDR3 is 15 residues. CDR3 loop: CASREQGSSYNEQFF. DNA of the CDR3: TGTGCCAGCAGGGAACAGGGGAGCTCCTACAATGAGCAGTTCTTC.

This clonotype was detected only a few times. The chain couples TRBV20-1 to TRBJ2-5, with D maybe TRBD1 (6 bases). V gave up 5 bases and J gave up 0 bases, with 10 bases separating them. Germline V gene data show CDR1 as DFQATT and CDR2 as SNEGSKA (reference sequence). The CDR3 length is 13 residues. CDR3 residues: CSADGTNQETQYF. The CDR3 coding sequence is TGCAGTGCTGACGGGACAAACCAAGAGACCCAGTACTTC.